The entry below gives a single T cell receptor beta chain sequence along with its context. The antigen remains undetermined. These data come from a study of CD8+ T cells in alopecia areata. Findings of the study overall: Clarity of TCR sharing across patients fell short of that in mice, possibly HLA-related. The study found higher clonality in lesional than normal scalp, especially in alopecia totalis/universalis.

Extraction and reverse transcription of RNA yielded cDNA as the sequencing template. Repertoires were generated with immunoSEQ multiplex PCR, while TCRdb's copy carries only in-frame clones and drops some. In the table there are about 140,000 clones, 50% to 60% of which are singletons. CDR3 length: 15 residues. Germline CDR1 and CDR2: SGHDT and YYEEEE. V was trimmed by 3 bases and J by 5 bases, leaving 18 bases between them. The chain uses TRBV5-6 and TRBJ2-7, with D possibly matching TRBD1 (5 bases). The receptor was isolated from a human donor in good health. Sequencing was performed on CD4+ T cells sorted from blood. CDR3 sequence: CASSSRSRALHEQYF. The CDR3 DNA sequence: TGTGCCAGCAGCTCTAGGTCCAGGGCCCTCCACGAGCAGTACTTC.